The 5 T cell receptor beta chains below come from one sample, sequenced in a study of T cells in women clearing cervical HPV infection. Using immunoSEQ multiplex PCR, the repertoire was profiled, and TCRdb retains in-frame clones only, with some absent. The listing records tens of thousands of clones. Sequenced sample: blood buffy coat. The receptors were sampled from a woman between 18 and 69 years old with a cervical HPV16 infection that either progressed to CIN3+ or cleared (not recorded which).

CDR3 sequence: CAWSLDRNTEAFF. The sequenced CDR3 bases are TGTGCCTGGAGTCTGGACAGGAACACTGAA. The chain carries TRBV30 and TRBJ1-1; D may be TRBD1 (6 bases). The read terminates 3 residues ahead of where the CDR3 ends, so the germline J gene completes it. Germline CDR1 reads GTSNPN; CDR2 reads SVGIG (reference sequence). The CDR3 length is 13 residues. V was shortened by 2 bases and J by 1 base, with 8 bases between the two germline ends. Full variable domain (rest looked up from reference TRBV30 and TRBJ1-1): SQTIHQWPATLVQPVGSPLSLECTVEGTSNPNLYWYRQAAGRGLQLLFYSVGIGQISSEVPQNLSASRPQDRQFILSSKKLLLSDSGFYLCAWSLDRNTEAFFGQGTRLTVV.

CDR3 residues: CASSRKGGASYNEQFF. The sequenced part of the CDR3 DNA is TGTGCCAGCTCGCGGAAAGGGGGCGCTTCCTACAATGAG. The rearrangement uses TRBV18 and TRBJ2-1, with 7 nucleotides matching TRBD1. The DNA ends 3 residues before the CDR3 does, and the rest of the CDR3 is filled in from the germline J gene. Germline lookup yields CDR1 KGHSH and CDR2 LQKENI. The J segment lost 1 base and the V segment lost 6 bases, leaving 9 bases of the junction unmatched. This CDR3 region has 16 residues.

In regard to this clone: The read gets to within 3 residues of the CDR3 end, and the germline J gene fills in the rest. The J gene is TRBJ1-2, the V gene TRBV6-1; TRBD1 is a possible D gene (6 bases). V lost 1 base and J lost 6, with 12 bases in between. The CDR3 consists of 14 residues. Germline V gives CDR1 MNHNS, CDR2 SASEGT. The CDR3 DNA, read in part, is TGTGCCAGCAGTGAAGGAACAGGGTCCGATGGC. Translating it yields CASSEGTGSDG. The whole CDR3 reads CASSEGTGSDGYTF.

As to this clone: With the read ending 3 residues before the CDR3 end, the germline J gene is used to fill in that end. The V and J genes are TRBV19 and TRBJ2-7; TRBD2 agrees at 7 bases. The V and J ends lost 6 bases and 0 bases, in that order; junction bases with no gene match: 8. The germline V gene encodes CDR1 LNHDA and CDR2 SQIVND (reference sequence). The CDR3 loop spans 15 amino acids. The sequenced part of the CDR3 DNA is TGTGCCAGTAGCCCCGCGGGGGACTTCTCCTACGAG. It yields the protein CASSPAGDFSYE. The entire CDR3 protein is CASSPAGDFSYEQYF.

About this clone: Read coverage stops 3 residues before the CDR3 terminus; the germline J gene supplies the remainder. This chain joins TRBV19 and TRBJ1-6; D remains ambiguous. Per the germline V gene, CDR1 is LNHDA and CDR2 is SQIVND (reference sequence). The V end was cut by 3 bases, the J end by 5 bases, with 14 bases between. The CDR3 loop spans 16 amino acids. The CDR3 is CASSIPRRGNNSPLHF. The CDR3 bases that were read are TGTGCCAGTAGTATCCCCCGACGGGGAAATAATTCACCC.